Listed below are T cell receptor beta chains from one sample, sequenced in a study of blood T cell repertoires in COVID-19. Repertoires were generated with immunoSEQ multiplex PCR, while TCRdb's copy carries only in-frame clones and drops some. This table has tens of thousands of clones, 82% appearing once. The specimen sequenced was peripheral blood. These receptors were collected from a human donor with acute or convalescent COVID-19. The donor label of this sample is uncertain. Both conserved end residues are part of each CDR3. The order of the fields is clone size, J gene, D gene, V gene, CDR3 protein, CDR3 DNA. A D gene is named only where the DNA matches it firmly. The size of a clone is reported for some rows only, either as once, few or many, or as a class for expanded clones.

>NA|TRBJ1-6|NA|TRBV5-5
CASSPMSSNSPLHF
TGTGCCAGCAGCCCCATGTCTAGTAATTCACCCCTCCACTTT
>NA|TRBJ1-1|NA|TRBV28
CASSLSGYEAFF
TGTGCCAGCAGTTTGTCCGGGTACGAAGCTTTCTTT
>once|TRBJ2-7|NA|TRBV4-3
CASSPAGLSYEQYF
TGCGCCAGCAGCCCTGCGGGACTCTCCTATGAGCAGTACTTC
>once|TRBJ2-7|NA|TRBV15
CATSSQTGVGEQYF
TGTGCCACCAGCAGTCAGACCGGGGTCGGCGAGCAGTACTTC
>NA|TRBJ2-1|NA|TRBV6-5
CASRDRTYNEQFF
TGTGCCAGCAGAGACAGGACCTACAATGAGCAGTTCTTC
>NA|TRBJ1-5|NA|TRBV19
CASSIDRGRSNQPQHF
TGTGCCAGTAGTATAGATCGAGGGAGGAGCAATCAGCCCCAGCATTTT
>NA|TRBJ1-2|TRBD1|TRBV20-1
CSASGTGGGNVHGYTF
TGCAGTGCTAGTGGAACAGGGGGCGGTAACGTCCATGGCTACACCTTC
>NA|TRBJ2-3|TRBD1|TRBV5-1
CASSLWGTGRDTQYF
TGCGCCAGCAGCTTGTGGGGGACAGGGCGGGATACGCAGTATTTT
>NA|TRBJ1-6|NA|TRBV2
CASSGQPNSPLHF
TGTGCCAGCAGTGGACAGCCTAATTCACCCCTCCACTTT
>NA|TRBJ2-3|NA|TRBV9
CASSDDGQPFDTQYF
TGTGCCAGCAGCGATGATGGGCAGCCTTTCGATACGCAGTATTTT
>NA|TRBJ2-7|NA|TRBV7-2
CASSLGEGFYEQYF
TGTGCCAGCAGCTTAGGTGAGGGTTTCTACGAGCAGTACTTC
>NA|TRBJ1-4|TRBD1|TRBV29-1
CSVGDRATNEKLFF
TGCAGCGTTGGGGACAGAGCAACTAATGAAAAACTGTTTTTT
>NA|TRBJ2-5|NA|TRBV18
CASSPSQQETQYF
TGTGCCAGCTCACCATCCCAACAAGAGACCCAGTACTTC
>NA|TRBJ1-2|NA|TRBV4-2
CASSQGSGDNYGYTF
TGTGCCAGCAGCCAAGGATCGGGGGATAACTATGGCTACACCTTC
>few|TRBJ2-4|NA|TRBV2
CASSETFLAKNIQYF
TGTGCCAGCAGTGAAACTTTTCTAGCCAAAAACATTCAGTACTTC
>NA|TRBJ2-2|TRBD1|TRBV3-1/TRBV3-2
CASSQEPKGQGATGELFF
TGTGCCAGCAGCCAAGAACCTAAGGGACAGGGGGCTACCGGGGAGCTGTTTTTT
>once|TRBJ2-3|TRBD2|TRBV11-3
CASSLEMVLAGGSTDTQYF
TGTGCCAGCAGCTTAGAAATGGTGCTAGCGGGGGGAAGCACAGATACGCAGTATTTT
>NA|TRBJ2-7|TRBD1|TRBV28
CASSLHRGLYEQYF
TGTGCCAGCAGTTTACACAGGGGCCTCTACGAGCAGTACTTC
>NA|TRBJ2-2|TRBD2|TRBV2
CASRGTSGGDGELFF
TGTGCCAGCCGAGGGACTAGCGGGGGGGACGGGGAGCTGTTTTTT
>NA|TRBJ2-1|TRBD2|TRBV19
CASGGGGAGVNEQFF
TGTGCCAGTGGGGGCGGGGGGGCAGGGGTTAATGAGCAGTTCTTC
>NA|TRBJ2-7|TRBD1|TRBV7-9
CASSLEIATGAPYEQYF
TGTGCCAGCAGCTTAGAGATCGCAACAGGGGCTCCCTACGAGCAGTACTTC
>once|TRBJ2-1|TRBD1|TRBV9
CASSVEGQRQFF
TGTGCCAGCAGCGTCGAGGGACAGAGGCAGTTCTTC
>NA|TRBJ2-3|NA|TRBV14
CASSQGQSGTDTQYF
TGTGCCAGCAGCCAAGGGCAGTCGGGAACAGATACGCAGTATTTT
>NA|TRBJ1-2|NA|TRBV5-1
CASSLPREPPNYGYTF
TGCGCCAGCAGCTTGCCAAGGGAGCCGCCTAACTATGGCTACACCTTC
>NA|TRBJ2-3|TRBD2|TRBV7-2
CASSFGGADTDTQYF
TGTGCCAGCAGCTTCGGGGGGGCTGACACAGATACGCAGTATTTT
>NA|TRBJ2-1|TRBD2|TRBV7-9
CATSASGRGNEQFF
TGTGCCACCTCGGCTAGCGGGAGAGGCAATGAGCAGTTCTTC